Shown below are 14 T cell receptor beta chains from a single sample sequenced in a study of blood T cells in healthy people across ages. Primed by a sample-barcoded 5' primer and a J-beta primer mix, a second PCR proceeded for 7 to 11 cycles. TCRdb reprocessed the 5' RACE reads via MiXCR and lists one record per CDR3 protein. The data show 600,000 or so distinct CDR3 sequences, roughly 31% seen once. Sequencing was performed on blood. All receptors derive from a woman of 80 years or more in good health.

Turning to this clonotype: A much larger clone is a single base away; this may be a read error. The chain joins TRBV3-1 to TRBJ2-4, with TRBD2 matching over 11 bases. Trimming cost V 0 bases and J 13 bases; bases outside gene matches: 8. CDR1 and CDR2 from the germline V gene are LGHDT and YNNKEL (reference sequence). The CDR3 spans 15 residues. In DNA, the CDR3 is TGTGCCAGCAGCCAAGAGCTAGCGGGGGGTGGGGAGCAGTACTTC. Amino acid sequence: CASSQELAGGGEQYF.

This clonotype came up once. The V call is TRBV6-5, the J call TRBJ1-2, with D perhaps matching TRBD1 (6 bases). Trimming cost V 6 bases and J 1 base, with 12 bases left between them. Germline-derived CDR1 and CDR2 are MNHEY and SVGAGI. The CDR3 extends over 14 amino acids. The CDR3 DNA is TGTGCCAGCAGCCAGGACAGAGATAACTATGGCTACACCTTC. Its translation is CASSQDRDNYGYTF.

Turning to this clonotype: The junction departs from germline at one end; a sequencing error may be responsible. This sequence joins TRBV5-1 and TRBJ2-5, with 7 bases fitting TRBD1. The CDR3 length is 14 residues. Germline loops: CDR1 SGHRS, CDR2 YFSETQ. CDR3 protein: CASSLQGVGETQYF. CDR3 sequence (DNA): TGTGCCAGCAGTTTGCAGGGGGTAGGGGAGACCCAGTACTTC.

As regards this clonotype: The junction departs from the called germline gene at one end, perhaps through a read error. The V and J genes are TRBV5-6 and TRBJ1-6; 8 positions match TRBD1. This CDR3 has 16 amino acids. Per the germline V gene, CDR1 is SGHDT and CDR2 is YYEEEE. CDR3 DNA: TGTACCAGCAGCTCCCGCGGGACAGGAGTGAACTCACCCCTCCACTTT. This encodes CTSSSRGTGVNSPLHF. The full variable domain, in which reference TRBV5-6 and TRBJ1-6 provide the parts outside the CDR3, is DAGVTQSPTHLIKTRGQQVTLRCSPKSGHDTVSWYQQALGQGPQFIFQYYEEEERQRGNFPDRFSGHQFPNYSSELNVNALLLGDSALYLCTSSSRGTGVNSPLHFGNGTRLTVT.

In its sample, this clonotype was seen many times. The V gene is TRBV5-6, the J gene TRBJ2-3, with TRBD2 matching over 14 bases. The germline V gene encodes CDR1 SGHDT and CDR2 YYEEEE. V was clipped by 0 bases and J by 6 bases; unmatched bases: 0. The CDR3 has 15 amino acids. CDR3 bases: TGTGCCAGCAGCTTGGGGACTAGCGGGGGGGATACGCAGTATTTT. Protein: CASSLGTSGGDTQYF.

This clonotype was observed a handful of times. The rearrangement joins TRBV10-3 to TRBJ1-1; tentative D call: TRBD1 (6 bases). Trimming removed 6 bases from V and 6 bases from J, with 20 bases in between. This CDR3 has 15 residues. Germline CDR1 reads ENHRY; CDR2 reads SYGVKD. Here the CDR3 DNA reads TGTGCCATCAGCCTTGGAGGGGGAGTTAACGCTGAAGCTTTCTTT. Its protein is CAISLGGGVNAEAFF.

The rearrangement links TRBV5-6 to TRBJ2-1, with a weak D call TRBD1 (5 bases). V shed 6 bases and J shed 12 bases, with 22 bases lying between them. CDR3 length equals 14 residues. The germline CDR1 and CDR2 sequences are SGHDT and YYEEEE. CDR3 nucleotides: TGTGCCAGCAACAGGCAATCAAGGGTCGATGGGCAGTTCTTC. Protein product: CASNRQSRVDGQFF.

This clonotype showed up many times. The chain couples TRBV6-6 to TRBJ2-5; tentatively, D is TRBD2 (5 bases). Germline values: CDR1 MNHNY, CDR2 SVGAGI (reference sequence). The CDR3 extends over 16 amino acids. V was clipped by 0 bases and J by 5 bases, with 16 bases between them. The chain's CDR3 is CASSYSRAGFRETQYF. As DNA, the CDR3 is TGTGCCAGCAGTTACTCGAGGGCTGGGTTTAGGGAGACCCAGTACTTC.

With regard to this clonotype: A read error may produce the germline difference seen at one junction end. The chain employs TRBV6-5 and TRBJ1-4; D remains ambiguous. Germline V gene sequence: CDR1 MNHEY, CDR2 SVGAGI. The CDR3 is 14 residues long. The CDR3 DNA reads TGTGCCACCAAGGACGGCTCAACTAATGAAAAACGGTTTTTT. Translation gives CATKDGSTNEKRFF.

This clonotype appeared a few times. A much larger clonotype is one base distant, so this may be a read error. J is TRBJ2-1 and V is TRBV7-9; a possible D gene is TRBD1 (5 bases). The DNA end is more similar to TRBJ2-7, so the J call may be wrong. Germline V lookup: CDR1 SEHNR, CDR2 FQNEAQ (reference sequence). The CDR3 sequence is 16 residues long. CDR3 protein: CASSLASRVIVNEQYF. The DNA of the CDR3 is TGTGCCAGCAGCTTAGCGTCCAGGGTTATCGTCAATGAGCAGTACTTC.

This clonotype has only a few counts. The J gene is TRBJ2-4, the V gene TRBV24-1; D tentatively fits TRBD1 or TRBD2 (6 bases each). Germline lookup yields CDR1 KGHDR and CDR2 SFDVKD. V lost 5 bases and J 6 bases, leaving 13 bases between the germline ends. This CDR3 is 14 amino acids long. The CDR3 region has the DNA TGTGCCACCAGTGTTTCCGGGGGCGCAAACATTCAGTACTTC. As protein: CATSVSGGANIQYF.

This clonotype was detected many times. The gene calls are TRBV12-3 or TRBV12-4 and TRBJ2-1; 10 bases agree with TRBD2. The CDR3 sequence is 15 residues long. With 5 bases clipped from V and 9 bases from J, the junction kept 10 bases outside the gene matches. In DNA, the CDR3 is TGTGCCAGCAGTGCCCAAGCGGGGGGGCTGGGTGAGCAGTTCTTC. It is translated as CASSAQAGGLGEQFF.

Only one count was recorded for this clonotype. The chain is built from TRBV7-9 and TRBJ1-2, with a possible D match to TRBD1 (5 bases). Trimming took 6 bases from V and 4 from J, leaving 12 bases between them. The germline CDR1 and CDR2 sequences are SEHNR and FQNEAQ (reference sequence). The CDR3 spans 13 residues. CDR3 bases: TGTGCCAGCAGGATTTGGGACGGCTATGGCTACACCTTC. It is translated as CASRIWDGYGYTF.

This clonotype was observed at least ten times. This CDR3 reads CASSADTQGDEQYF. The DNA of the CDR3 is TGTGCCAGCAGTGCGGACACGCAAGGGGACGAGCAGTACTTC. This chain joins TRBV27 and TRBJ2-7; D perhaps matches TRBD1 (5 bases). This CDR3 is built from 14 residues. Trimming took 5 bases from V and 5 from J, leaving 16 bases between them. Germline loops: CDR1 MNHEY, CDR2 SMNVEV (reference sequence).